This T cell receptor beta chain is drawn from a study of tumor and adjacent non-tumor tissue in lung cancer. Study at large: The patients, 10 men and roughly 5 women, were roughly 30 to 76 with stage I to III disease. On average, productive TCRbeta reads reached about 4.17 million per sample. Regarding the study as a whole: Tumor TCR diversity, when higher, was linked to shorter survival. TCR diversity was significantly greater in tumor than normal lung tissue.

The germline gives CDR1 SQVTM, CDR2 ANQGSEA. The CDR3 has 14 amino acids, counting both end residues. Three rounds of nested PCR, following a modified ARM-PCR protocol, produced the TCRbeta library. TCRdb fed the multiplex PCR reads into MiXCR, producing one record per CDR3 protein. The sample has more than 85,000 distinct CDR3 sequences; around 82% are singletons. No cell sorting was done before RNA was extracted from the tissue. As to this clonotype: Its antigen remains unidentified. Given the absence of the conserved phenylalanine or tryptophan at the CDR3 end, a read error is likely. It is unclear where the CDR3 begins or ends on the DNA, so no DNA is shown, and the CDR3 is as TCRdb lists it.

The sample comprised lung tumor tissue. The chain employs TRBV29-1 and TRBJ2-1; the table's D call, TRBD2, has no DNA check behind it. This TCR came from a man aged 65 to 85 with non-small cell lung cancer. CDR3 loop: CSAVGRGTNNEQLL.